This TCR beta chain was documented in a study of preoperative IRX-2 immunotherapy in early breast cancer. Profiling relied on immunoSEQ multiplex PCR, and the TCRdb table lists in-frame clones only, not all of them. The data show around 34,000 clones, with 90% to 95% seen just once and 5% to 7% held by the top ten. The CDR3 runs to 13 residues. Trimming took 4 bases from V and 8 from J, leaving 14 bases between them. Germline values: CDR1 MGHRA, CDR2 YSYEKL. Stated treatment: preoperative locoregional IRX-2 cytokine immunotherapy. Samples came from a phase Ib trial of preoperative locoregional IRX-2 cytokine immunotherapy.

The origin of this receptor is a human donor with breast cancer. The chain carries TRBV4-1 and TRBJ2-5, with unresolved D. The sample was gathered from a patient treated with IRX-2 immunotherapy. DNA for the CDR3: TGCGCCAGCAGCCCCCGGACGGAACTAACCCAGTACTTC. It encodes CASSPRTELTQYF.